This is a list of T cell receptor beta chains from one sample in a study of T cells after posttransplantation cyclophosphamide. Profiling relied on immunoSEQ multiplex PCR, and the TCRdb table lists in-frame clones only, not all of them. The table lists 25,000 to 30,000 clones, about nine tenths of them singletons. Source material: PBMCs. The receptor source for this set is a man in his fifties or sixties. The CDR3 runs from the conserved cysteine through the conserved F or W. D genes are given only for firm matches. Only some rows state a clone size, as once, few, many or a class for expanded clones.

J	size	D	V	CDR3	DNA
TRBJ1-4	NA	NA	TRBV4-2	CASSQERATNEKLFF	TGTGCCAGCAGCCAAGAGAGAGCAACTAATGAAAAACTGTTTTTT
TRBJ2-7	NA	NA	TRBV20-1	CSALSGYEQYF	TGCAGTGCTTTGAGTGGCTACGAGCAGTACTTC
TRBJ1-6	NA	TRBD1	TRBV2	CASIGTGGPISPLHF	TGTGCCAGCATCGGGACAGGGGGACCAATTTCACCCCTCCACTTT
TRBJ1-2	NA	TRBD1	TRBV14	CASSFDRGYGYTF	TGTGCCAGCAGCTTTGACAGGGGCTATGGCTACACCTTC
TRBJ1-1	NA	TRBD1	TRBV4-3	CASSQEVSGGMYTEAFF	TGCGCCAGCAGCCAAGAGGTTTCAGGGGGTATGTACACTGAAGCTTTCTTT
TRBJ2-2	NA	TRBD2	TRBV6-5	CASSYSPLAAGELFF	TGTGCCAGCAGTTACTCACCCCTAGCGGCCGGGGAGCTGTTTTTT
TRBJ2-7	once	NA	TRBV5-1	CASNPRGGPYEQYF	TGCGCCAGCAATCCCAGGGGCGGCCCCTACGAGCAGTACTTC
TRBJ2-1	once	NA	TRBV6-1	CASSDLLRTNNEQFF	TGTGCCAGCAGCGACCTTCTAAGGACAAACAATGAGCAGTTCTTC
TRBJ2-3	few	NA	TRBV25-1	CASSVRGADTQYF	TGTGCCAGCAGTGTAAGGGGTGCAGATACGCAGTATTTT
TRBJ1-5	NA	TRBD1	TRBV2	CASRKAGGSNQPQHF	TGTGCCAGCAGGAAAGCAGGGGGCAGCAATCAGCCCCAGCATTTT
TRBJ2-5	NA	NA	TRBV5-4	CASRPVSQETQYF	TGTGCCAGCAGACCTGTGTCTCAGGAGACCCAGTACTTC
TRBJ2-7	NA	TRBD2	TRBV6-5	CASSFGGGTYEQYF	TGTGCCAGCAGTTTTGGCGGGGGGACCTACGAGCAGTACTTC
TRBJ1-4	NA	NA	TRBV28	CASSPDRMITNEKLFF	TGTGCCAGCAGCCCCGACAGGATGATAACTAATGAAAAACTGTTTTTT